The entry that follows covers one TCR beta chain sequence. Use of 60 Vbeta and 13 Jbeta primers characterized the PCR. The assay was immunoSEQ multiplex PCR, and TCRdb's table has in-frame clones only and misses some. This table holds approximately 150,000 clones, about 70% found once. This sample is drawn from a study of cytomegalovirus exposure and HLA in healthy donors. The CDR3 extends over 13 amino acids. Trimming took off 8 bases at V and 8 bases at J, with 18 bases between the two ends. Germline loops: CDR1 SGHDT, CDR2 YYEEEE. V is TRBV5-6 and J is TRBJ2-3, with D possibly TRBD2 on 6 matching bases. The sequencing sample was made of PBMCs. This sequence was found in a woman aged 40 to 50 in good health and CMV-seropositive. Here the CDR3 reads CASSSPGLPTQYF. The CDR3 DNA is TGTGCCAGTAGCAGTCCGGGACTCCCTACGCAGTATTTT.